This TCR beta chain was sequenced during a study of beta chain features in type 1 diabetes. All of the isolated RNA was reverse transcribed, so expressed TCRB transcripts were sequenced. Method: immunoSEQ multiplex PCR; TCRdb's copy keeps in-frame clones and lacks some. Among 200,000 to 300,000 clones, roughly 15% were seen once, and the ten largest hold more than 0.025%. Germline CDR1 reads SGHNT; CDR2 reads YYREEE (reference sequence). There are 14 residues in the CDR3. J gave up 3 bases and V 0 bases, and 1 base lay outside the gene matches. This clone was found many times. Its specificity is unknown. Other DNA variants within this sample encode the same CDR3. General observations from the study: Patients' naive, central memory and Treg TCRB repertoires seemed closer to one another than those of healthy donors.

The sample comprised naive CD4+ T cells from blood. V gene TRBV5-4 combines with J gene TRBJ2-3; 7 bases agree with TRBD2. The sequence was obtained from a middle-aged woman in good health. The CDR3 region is CASSLAGGTDTQYF. CDR3 nucleotides: TGTGCCAGCAGCTTGGCCGGGGGGACAGATACGCAGTATTTT.